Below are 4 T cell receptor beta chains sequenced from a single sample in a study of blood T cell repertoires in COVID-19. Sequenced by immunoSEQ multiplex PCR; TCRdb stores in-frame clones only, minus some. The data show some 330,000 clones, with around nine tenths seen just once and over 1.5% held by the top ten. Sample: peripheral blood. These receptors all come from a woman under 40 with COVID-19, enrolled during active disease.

Here the CDR3 DNA reads TGTGCCAGCAGTTTTAACTACAATGAGCAGTTCTTC. Amino acids: CASSFNYNEQFF. V is TRBV12-3 or TRBV12-4 and J is TRBJ2-1; D remains ambiguous. The CDR3 covers 12 residues. Trimming removed 3 bases from V and 3 bases from J, with 3 bases in between.

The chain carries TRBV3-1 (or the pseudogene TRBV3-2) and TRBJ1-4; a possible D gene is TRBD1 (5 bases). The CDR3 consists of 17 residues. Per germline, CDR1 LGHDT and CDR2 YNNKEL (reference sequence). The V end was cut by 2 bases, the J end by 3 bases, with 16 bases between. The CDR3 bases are TGTGCCAGCAGCCAACAACTGGGGGGGTCCCCTAATGAAAAACTGTTTTTT. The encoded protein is CASSQQLGGSPNEKLFF.

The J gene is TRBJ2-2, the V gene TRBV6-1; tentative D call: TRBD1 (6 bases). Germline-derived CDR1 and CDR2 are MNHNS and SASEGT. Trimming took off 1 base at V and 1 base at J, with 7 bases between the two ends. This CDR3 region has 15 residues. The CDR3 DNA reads TGTGCCAGCAGTGAAGGAGGGGGGAACACCGGGGAGCTGTTTTTT. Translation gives CASSEGGGNTGELFF.

The CDR3, as DNA: TGCGCCAGCAGCTTCTCGGGGTCGGCTAATGAAAAACTGTTTTTT. Residues: CASSFSGSANEKLFF. The chain couples TRBV5-1 to TRBJ1-4; D gene ambiguous. V lost 2 bases and J 3 bases, leaving 11 bases between the germline ends. In germline, CDR1 is SGHRS, CDR2 YFSETQ. The CDR3 has 15 residues.